These T cell receptor beta chains were read from a single sample in a study of identical twins. From the 5' RACE reads, TCRdb called clonotypes with MiXCR, one entry per CDR3 protein. The sample yields 450,000 or so distinct CDR3 sequences, approximately 15% seen once. These records were also assigned to another study, of yellow fever vaccine responses in identical twins.

Sequences were obtained from CD4+ T cells sorted from blood. The origin of the receptors is a young woman in good health. The CDR3 runs from the conserved cysteine through the conserved F or W. A D gene is named only where the DNA matches it firmly. The listing skips clone size in some rows; elsewhere it reads once, few, many or a size class.

D gene	clone size	V gene	J gene	CDR3 DNA	CDR3 protein
.	few	TRBV4-2	TRBJ2-4	TGTGCCAGCAGCCAAGATCAGGGGAACATTCAGTACTTC	CASSQDQGNIQYF
.	many	TRBV7-2	TRBJ2-3	TGTGCCAGCAGCTTTCTGGCGGCTAGCACAGATACGCAGTATTTT	CASSFLAASTDTQYF
.	few	TRBV10-3	TRBJ2-2	TGTGCCGCCCGAATGGGGGTCACGAACACCGGGGAGCTGTTTTTT	CAARMGVTNTGELFF
TRBD1	.	TRBV7-2	TRBJ2-7	TGTGCCAGCAGCTTGGACAGGGTTATTTACGAGCAGTACTTC	CASSLDRVIYEQYF
.	.	TRBV10-3	TRBJ2-7	TGTGCCATCAGTGGGGGGGCTAGCGGAGTCTACGAGCAGTACTTC	CAISGGASGVYEQYF
.	many	TRBV5-5	TRBJ2-7	TGTGCCAGCAGCTTGGCCCAGGAGCTAGAGCAGTACTTC	CASSLAQELEQYF
.	few	TRBV2	TRBJ2-1	TGTGCCAGCAGACAACCAGGGGTGGATGAGCAGTTCTTC	CASRQPGVDEQFF
TRBD1	.	TRBV7-9	TRBJ2-3	TGTGCCAGCAGCTGGGACAGTACTAGCACAGATACGCAGTATTTT	CASSWDSTSTDTQYF
TRBD1	.	TRBV4-2	TRBJ2-7	TGTGCCAGCAGCCAGGCCGGGACAGTGGGCTACGAGCAGTACTTC	CASSQAGTVGYEQYF
.	.	TRBV24-1	TRBJ2-1	TGTGCCACCAGTGATCAGGGGGGTAAATCCTACAATGAGCAGTTCTTC	CATSDQGGKSYNEQFF
.	many	TRBV7-8	TRBJ2-1	TGTGCCAGCAGCTCCGGACTATCTCCCTACAATGAGCAGTTCTTC	CASSSGLSPYNEQFF
TRBD2	.	TRBV11-2	TRBJ2-6	TGTGCCAGCAGCTTAGGCGGGAGCTCTGGGGCCAACGTCCTGACTTTC	CASSLGGSSGANVLTF
TRBD1	few	TRBV3-1	TRBJ2-7	TGTGCCAGCAGCCAACCAGGGGGTAAGCAGTACTTC	CASSQPGGKQYF
TRBD1	many	TRBV12-3/TRBV12-4	TRBJ2-7	TGTGCCAGCAGTTTAAGGGGGCAGCCGTACGAGCAGTACTTC	CASSLRGQPYEQYF
.	few	TRBV14	TRBJ2-3	TGTGCCAGCAGCCAAGATAGAAGCGGCCGCCCCGAGTATACGCAGTATTTT	CASSQDRSGRPEYTQYF
.	many	TRBV6-1	TRBJ1-1	TGTGCCAGCAGGCAGGGTACTGAAGCTTTCTTT	CASRQGTEAFF
TRBD2	.	TRBV10-3	TRBJ2-3	TGTGCCATCAGTCCTAATAGACTAGCGGGAGGGCCGGGCACAGATACGCAGTATTTT	CAISPNRLAGGPGTDTQYF
TRBD1	.	TRBV5-4	TRBJ2-2	TGTGCCAGCAGCCCAGCTAGACACAGGGGGCCCGGGGAGCTGTTTTTT	CASSPARHRGPGELFF
TRBD1	.	TRBV12-3/TRBV12-4	TRBJ2-3	TGTGCCAGCAGCCTCGGTGACAGGGACCCTAGCACAGATACGCAGTATTTT	CASSLGDRDPSTDTQYF
.	few	TRBV2	TRBJ2-7	TGTGCCAGCAGCAGTCTAGCATCCTCCTACGAGCAGTACTTC	CASSSLASSYEQYF
.	.	TRBV19	TRBJ2-7	TGTGCCAGTAGTATAGATCCGGCAGCCTCCTACGAGCAGTACTTC	CASSIDPAASYEQYF
.	.	TRBV15	TRBJ1-2	TGTGCCACCAGCAGAGATCGTCGAGGACAGAGAGGCTACACCTTC	CATSRDRRGQRGYTF
TRBD2	few	TRBV20-1	TRBJ2-3	TGCAGTGCTAGTCGGGGGGAGGTGACAGATACGCAGTATTTT	CSASRGEVTDTQYF
.	few	TRBV7-2	TRBJ2-1	TGTGCCAGCAGCCATGCCCGGGAGTATGAGCAGTTCTTC	CASSHAREYEQFF
.	many	TRBV4-3	TRBJ2-5	TGCGCCAGCAGCCAAGAGTACAGCCAAGAGACCCAGTACTTC	CASSQEYSQETQYF
.	few	TRBV6-6	TRBJ1-6	TGTGCCGGATCCAGGGTTCGCGATTCACCCCTCCACTTT	CAGSRVRDSPLHF
.	.	TRBV15	TRBJ1-2	TGTGCCACCAGCAGAGAGGGGTACAGGAACGGTGGCTACACCTTC	CATSREGYRNGGYTF
TRBD2	.	TRBV20-1	TRBJ2-3	TGCAGTGCTTTAGCGCTAGCGGGGCTGACAGATACGCAGTATTTT	CSALALAGLTDTQYF
.	.	TRBV7-9	TRBJ1-2	TGTGCCAGCAGCCCCCCTACAATTGGCTATGGCTACACCTTC	CASSPPTIGYGYTF
TRBD1	few	TRBV2	TRBJ1-1	TGTGCCAGCGGGGGACAGCAGTACACTGAAGCTTTCTTT	CASGGQQYTEAFF
TRBD2	few	TRBV3-1	TRBJ2-3	TGTGCCAGCAGCCAAGTTAGGAGCGGGGGGCGAGATACGCAGTATTTT	CASSQVRSGGRDTQYF
TRBD2	.	TRBV7-9	TRBJ2-3	TGTGCCAGCAGCCTGTGGACTAGCGGGGGGGCCACAGATACGCAGTATTTT	CASSLWTSGGATDTQYF
.	many	TRBV6-2/TRBV6-3	TRBJ2-7	TGTGCCAGCAGGCAGACAGTCCCCTACGAGCAGTACTTC	CASRQTVPYEQYF
TRBD2	.	TRBV25-1	TRBJ2-1	TGTGCCAGCAGTGAAACGAGGACTAGCTCCGACAATGAGCAGTTCTTC	CASSETRTSSDNEQFF
.	once	TRBV5-1	TRBJ2-5	TGCGCCAGCAGCTTGGTGATGGGGGATCAAAAAGAGACCCAGTACTTC	CASSLVMGDQKETQYF
.	few	TRBV15	TRBJ1-1	TGTGCCACCAGCAGAGATGAAGGGGGTGAAGCTTTCTTT	CATSRDEGGEAFF
.	few	TRBV11-1	TRBJ2-7	TGTGCCAGCAGCTTCAACCCGGACCCTCCTGAGCAGTACTTC	CASSFNPDPPEQYF
.	few	TRBV27	TRBJ2-2	TGTGCCAGCAGTTTACCCAGGGGGGAGCTGTTTTTT	CASSLPRGELFF
TRBD1	.	TRBV19	TRBJ2-6	TGTGCCAGTAGTCTTCGCTCCGGGACAGTTGGCACTGGGGCCAACGTCCTGACTTTC	CASSLRSGTVGTGANVLTF
.	.	TRBV18	TRBJ2-1	TGTGCCAGCTCACGGGTGGGAGGCCTCATTTACAATGAGCAGTTCTTC	CASSRVGGLIYNEQFF
TRBD1	few	TRBV7-8	TRBJ1-5	TGTGCCAGCAGCTTAGCGGCAGGGGGGTTTCACAATCAGCCCCAGCATTTT	CASSLAAGGFHNQPQHF
TRBD1	few	TRBV2	TRBJ2-7	TGTGCCAGCACCCAGGAAACAGGGGAAACCTACGAGCAGTACTTC	CASTQETGETYEQYF
.	many	TRBV12-3/TRBV12-4	TRBJ2-7	TGTGCCAGCAGTCGGACGGCTACCTACGAGCAGTACTTC	CASSRTATYEQYF
.	few	TRBV12-3/TRBV12-4	TRBJ1-4	TGTGCCAGCAGTTTTGGAAGGATTAATGAAAAACTGTTTTTT	CASSFGRINEKLFF
.	few	TRBV7-8	TRBJ2-3	TGTGCCAGCAGCTCGGCCTCGCTGGGCACAGATACGCAGTATTTT	CASSSASLGTDTQYF
.	.	TRBV11-2	TRBJ2-7	TGTGCCAGCACCGGGGAGACCTACGAGCAGTACTTC	CASTGETYEQYF
.	few	TRBV6-1	TRBJ1-2	TGTGCCAGCAGCCCGACCCGGAACTATGGCTACACCTTC	CASSPTRNYGYTF
.	.	TRBV18	TRBJ1-1	TGTGCCAGCTCACCGACAGTCATGAACACTGAAGCTTTCTTT	CASSPTVMNTEAFF
.	.	TRBV28	TRBJ2-6	TGTGCCAGCAGTTTTGGCGGTGGGGCCAACGTCCTGACTTTC	CASSFGGGANVLTF
.	.	TRBV5-1	TRBJ2-7	TGCGCCAGCAGCCCGGGGACCGTTACCTACGAGCAGTACTTC	CASSPGTVTYEQYF
.	.	TRBV18	TRBJ1-5	TGTGCCAGCTCACCAAATAGGACACCGGGGCCCCAGCATTTT	CASSPNRTPGPQHF
.	few	TRBV7-2	TRBJ2-5	TGTGCCAGCACCCCCGGGGGTGGAGAGACCCAGTACTTC	CASTPGGGETQYF
.	.	TRBV29-1	TRBJ1-2	TGCAGCGTTGAGGGCAACCCAAAGGGGGGCTACACCTTC	CSVEGNPKGGYTF
.	few	TRBV5-1	TRBJ1-1	TGCGCCAGCAGCTTGGGGGGACAACAGGACACTGAAGCTTTCTTT	CASSLGGQQDTEAFF